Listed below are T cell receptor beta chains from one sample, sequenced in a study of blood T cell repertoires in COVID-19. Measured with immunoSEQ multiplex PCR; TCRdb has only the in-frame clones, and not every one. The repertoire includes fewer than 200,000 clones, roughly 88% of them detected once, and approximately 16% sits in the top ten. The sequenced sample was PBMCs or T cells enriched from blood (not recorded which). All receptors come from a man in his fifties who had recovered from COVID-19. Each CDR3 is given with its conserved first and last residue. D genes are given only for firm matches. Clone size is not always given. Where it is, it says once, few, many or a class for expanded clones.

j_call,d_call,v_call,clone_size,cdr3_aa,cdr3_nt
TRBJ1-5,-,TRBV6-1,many,CASSVDARGDNQPQHF,TGTGCCAGCAGTGTGGATGCGCGCGGGGACAATCAGCCCCAGCATTTT
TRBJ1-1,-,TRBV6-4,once,CASSERGGENTEAFF,TGTGCCAGCAGTGAAAGGGGAGGAGAAAACACTGAAGCTTTCTTT
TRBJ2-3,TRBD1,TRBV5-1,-,CASSGRGIDTDTQYF,TGCGCCAGCAGCGGCAGGGGGATTGACACAGATACGCAGTATTTT
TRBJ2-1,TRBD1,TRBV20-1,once,CSASQGVDNEQFF,TGCAGTGCTAGTCAGGGGGTGGACAATGAGCAGTTCTTC
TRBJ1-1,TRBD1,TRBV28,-,CASSTQGAGTEAFF,TGTGCCAGCAGTACACAGGGGGCCGGGACTGAAGCTTTCTTT
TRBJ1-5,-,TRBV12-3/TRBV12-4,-,CASSFRYQPQHF,TGTGCCAGCAGTTTCCGGTATCAGCCCCAGCATTTT
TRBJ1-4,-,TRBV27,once,CASSSVWGGGTTNEKLFF,TGTGCCAGCAGTTCCGTGTGGGGTGGGGGCACAACTAATGAAAAACTGTTTTTT
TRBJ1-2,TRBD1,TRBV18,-,CASSPQGQGSTYGYTF,TGTGCCAGCTCACCACAAGGACAGGGCAGCACCTATGGCTACACCTTC
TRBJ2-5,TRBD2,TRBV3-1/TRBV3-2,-,CASSHSGGQETQYF,TGTGCCAGCAGCCATAGCGGGGGGCAAGAGACCCAGTACTTC
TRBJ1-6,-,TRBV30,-,CAWGHRDNSPLHF,TGTGCCTGGGGACACAGGGATAATTCACCCCTCCACTTT
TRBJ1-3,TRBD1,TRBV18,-,CASSPTTGAGGNTIYF,TGTGCCAGCTCACCTACGACAGGGGCAGGCGGAAACACCATATATTTT
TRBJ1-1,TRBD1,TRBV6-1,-,CASSDPGQGPASRAFF,TGTGCCAGCAGTGATCCCGGACAGGGCCCTGCTTCGAGAGCTTTCTTT
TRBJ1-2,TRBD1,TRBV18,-,CASSQDRDYGYTF,TGTGCCAGCTCGCAGGACAGGGATTATGGCTACACCTTC
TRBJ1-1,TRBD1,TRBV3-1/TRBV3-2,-,CASSWGQANTEAFF,TGTGCCAGCAGCTGGGGACAGGCGAACACTGAAGCTTTCTTT
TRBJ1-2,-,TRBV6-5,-,CASSYMEGRGGYTF,TGTGCCAGCAGTTACATGGAGGGGCGCGGAGGCTACACCTTC
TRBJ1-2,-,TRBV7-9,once,CASGEGNYGYTF,TGTGCCAGCGGGGAGGGGAACTATGGCTACACCTTC
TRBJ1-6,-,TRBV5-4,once,CATRGAPRGNSPLHF,TGTGCCACCAGAGGAGCCCCAAGGGGTAATTCACCCCTCCACTTT
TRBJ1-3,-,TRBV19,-,CASSPARGNTIYF,TGTGCCAGTAGTCCCGCGCGGGGAAACACCATATATTTT
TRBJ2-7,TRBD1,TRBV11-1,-,CASSLSRTGFHEQYF,TGTGCCAGCAGCTTAAGCCGGACAGGGTTCCACGAGCAGTACTTC
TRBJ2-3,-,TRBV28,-,CASRIQGLGTDTQYF,TGTGCCAGCAGGATACAGGGTCTTGGCACAGATACGCAGTATTTT
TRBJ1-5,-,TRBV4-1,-,CASSQEGGALQPQHF,TGCGCCAGCAGCCAAGAGGGGGGGGCACTCCAGCCCCAGCATTTT
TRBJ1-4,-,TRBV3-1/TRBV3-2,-,CASSQVEEKLFF,TGTGCCAGCAGCCAAGTTGAGGAAAAACTGTTTTTT
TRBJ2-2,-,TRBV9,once,CASSVNNPNTGELFF,TGTGCCAGCAGCGTAAATAATCCGAACACCGGGGAGCTGTTTTTT
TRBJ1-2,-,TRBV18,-,CASSPRGGANYGYTF,TGTGCCAGCTCACCACGGGGGGGAGCTAACTATGGCTACACCTTC
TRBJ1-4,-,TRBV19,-,CASSMGQPGEKLFF,TGTGCCAGTAGTATGGGACAACCAGGAGAAAAACTGTTTTTT
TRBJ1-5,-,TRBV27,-,CASSLSQGQPQHF,TGTGCCAGCAGTTTATCCCAGGGACAGCCCCAGCATTTT
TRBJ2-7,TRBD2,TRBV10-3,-,CASGLAGTYEQYF,TGTGCCAGTGGACTAGCGGGAACCTACGAGCAGTACTTC
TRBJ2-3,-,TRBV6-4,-,CASSDPYTDTQYF,TGTGCCAGCAGTGATCCTTACACAGATACGCAGTATTTT